Listed below are T cell receptor beta chains from one sample, sequenced in a study of T cell responses to AZD1222 COVID-19 vaccine. Repertoires were generated with immunoSEQ multiplex PCR, while TCRdb's copy carries only in-frame clones and drops some. The table has around 100,000 clones, around 84% seen once. The sequenced sample was peripheral blood, obtained on day 0 of AZD1222 vaccination. Receptor source: an adult in good health. Both conserved end residues are part of each CDR3. Fields, in order: clone size, J gene, V gene, CDR3 protein. Size tells how often a clone was seen (once, few, many) or the class of an expanded clone, and some rows leave it out.

abundance: .; j_gene: TRBJ1-5; v_gene: TRBV6-1; CDR3aa: CASNEPGRGGSNQPQHF
abundance: .; j_gene: TRBJ2-1; v_gene: TRBV7-8; CDR3aa: CASSLEWASGSPNEQFF
abundance: .; j_gene: TRBJ2-1; v_gene: TRBV4-3; CDR3aa: CASSYLAETYNEQFF
abundance: .; j_gene: TRBJ2-2; v_gene: TRBV5-1; CDR3aa: CASSLGRAGELFF
abundance: .; j_gene: TRBJ1-5; v_gene: TRBV7-9; CDR3aa: CASSLGQGGGPQHF
abundance: .; j_gene: TRBJ2-4; v_gene: TRBV19; CDR3aa: CARMWSGEEMAKNIQYF
abundance: .; j_gene: TRBJ2-7; v_gene: TRBV28; CDR3aa: CASSTFIPRAGRAYEQYF
abundance: .; j_gene: TRBJ2-7; v_gene: TRBV30; CDR3aa: CAWTRDRGTEQYF
abundance: .; j_gene: TRBJ1-3; v_gene: TRBV7-2; CDR3aa: CASSLDPGANGNTIYF
abundance: .; j_gene: TRBJ2-5; v_gene: TRBV19; CDR3aa: CASNGGTRATETQYF
abundance: .; j_gene: TRBJ1-1; v_gene: TRBV6-5; CDR3aa: CASSYTGTVNTEAFF
abundance: .; j_gene: TRBJ2-3; v_gene: TRBV5-1; CDR3aa: CASKGGGHPDTQYF
abundance: .; j_gene: TRBJ2-3; v_gene: TRBV7-3; CDR3aa: CASSNGLAGYTDTQYF
abundance: .; j_gene: TRBJ2-2; v_gene: TRBV9; CDR3aa: CASSVEPTGELFF
abundance: .; j_gene: TRBJ1-5; v_gene: TRBV10-3; CDR3aa: CAISPDRGNQPQHF
abundance: .; j_gene: TRBJ2-1; v_gene: TRBV29-1; CDR3aa: CSVKGANEQFF
abundance: .; j_gene: TRBJ2-5; v_gene: TRBV27; CDR3aa: CASSSRRTLVQETQYF
abundance: once; j_gene: TRBJ2-1; v_gene: TRBV28; CDR3aa: CASNRPFGSSYNEQFF
abundance: once; j_gene: TRBJ1-5; v_gene: TRBV5-8; CDR3aa: CASSLLTDLYSNQPQHF
abundance: .; j_gene: TRBJ2-6; v_gene: TRBV27; CDR3aa: CASSWGTGANVLTF
abundance: .; j_gene: TRBJ1-1; v_gene: TRBV9; CDR3aa: CASSVGPAAENTEAFF
abundance: .; j_gene: TRBJ1-5; v_gene: TRBV4-1; CDR3aa: CASSQLGLNNQPQHF
abundance: .; j_gene: TRBJ1-2; v_gene: TRBV15; CDR3aa: CATSTSDSSKGYTF
abundance: .; j_gene: TRBJ2-4; v_gene: TRBV7-2; CDR3aa: CASSLVLRDRVSAKNIQYF
abundance: .; j_gene: TRBJ1-5; v_gene: TRBV6-5; CDR3aa: CASSHRGSGNQPQHF
abundance: .; j_gene: TRBJ1-3; v_gene: TRBV18; CDR3aa: CASSLGYGSGNTIYF
abundance: .; j_gene: TRBJ2-7; v_gene: TRBV7-2; CDR3aa: CASSFGTSVYEQYF
abundance: .; j_gene: TRBJ1-2; v_gene: TRBV4-3; CDR3aa: CASSQGQGAHYGYTF
abundance: .; j_gene: TRBJ2-3; v_gene: TRBV7-9; CDR3aa: CASSLDRGLTDTQYF
abundance: .; j_gene: TRBJ2-5; v_gene: TRBV7-9; CDR3aa: CASSRGWDLQETQYF
abundance: .; j_gene: TRBJ2-1; v_gene: TRBV10-1; CDR3aa: CASSESGTRYNEQFF
abundance: .; j_gene: TRBJ1-5; v_gene: TRBV2; CDR3aa: CASKPALYSNQPQHF
abundance: .; j_gene: TRBJ2-7; v_gene: TRBV21-1; CDR3aa: CASSKASGTAQFYEQYF
abundance: .; j_gene: TRBJ1-2; v_gene: TRBV21-1; CDR3aa: CASSGGRGHGYTF
abundance: .; j_gene: TRBJ1-5; v_gene: TRBV28; CDR3aa: CASSWTGGNQPQHF
abundance: .; j_gene: TRBJ2-3; v_gene: TRBV30; CDR3aa: CAWSVLLPSTDTQYF
abundance: .; j_gene: TRBJ2-7; v_gene: TRBV2; CDR3aa: CASSLYEQYF
abundance: .; j_gene: TRBJ2-1; v_gene: TRBV24-1; CDR3aa: CATSQPTKNEQFF
abundance: .; j_gene: TRBJ2-1; v_gene: TRBV19; CDR3aa: CASSLELAGGYNEQFF
abundance: .; j_gene: TRBJ1-2; v_gene: TRBV3-1/TRBV3-2; CDR3aa: CASSRPSDRSGGYTF
abundance: .; j_gene: TRBJ2-1; v_gene: TRBV4-3; CDR3aa: CASSQDSLAGGTDEQFF
abundance: .; j_gene: TRBJ2-5; v_gene: TRBV11-1; CDR3aa: CASSNQETQYF
abundance: .; j_gene: TRBJ1-1; v_gene: TRBV30; CDR3aa: CAWRQKGVTEAFF
abundance: .; j_gene: TRBJ1-2; v_gene: TRBV6-6; CDR3aa: CASSRQGGGYGYTF
abundance: many; j_gene: TRBJ2-1; v_gene: TRBV4-1; CDR3aa: CASSQVPAGKLEQFF
abundance: once; j_gene: TRBJ2-7; v_gene: TRBV7-2; CDR3aa: CASSFGLDWEQYF
abundance: .; j_gene: TRBJ2-7; v_gene: TRBV6-6; CDR3aa: CASSGTYEQYF
abundance: .; j_gene: TRBJ1-5; v_gene: TRBV3-1/TRBV3-2; CDR3aa: CASSQGPLGNQPQHF
abundance: .; j_gene: TRBJ1-2; v_gene: TRBV24-1; CDR3aa: CATSDSSATNYGYTF
abundance: once; j_gene: TRBJ1-3; v_gene: TRBV15; CDR3aa: CATSRVDRATNTIYF
abundance: few; j_gene: TRBJ1-1; v_gene: TRBV19; CDR3aa: CASSRDRGRWGTEAFF
abundance: once; j_gene: TRBJ2-3; v_gene: TRBV3-1/TRBV3-2; CDR3aa: CASSQDSSVLSDTQYF
abundance: .; j_gene: TRBJ1-4; v_gene: TRBV30; CDR3aa: CAWSSGANEKLFF
abundance: .; j_gene: TRBJ2-1; v_gene: TRBV6-1; CDR3aa: CASSEAHLSGTYNEQFF
abundance: few; j_gene: TRBJ1-1; v_gene: TRBV18; CDR3aa: CASSPGGRNTEAFF
abundance: .; j_gene: TRBJ1-5; v_gene: TRBV7-2; CDR3aa: CASSSAGVLVAQHF
abundance: .; j_gene: TRBJ2-7; v_gene: TRBV10-3; CDR3aa: CAISAGQGRDEQYF